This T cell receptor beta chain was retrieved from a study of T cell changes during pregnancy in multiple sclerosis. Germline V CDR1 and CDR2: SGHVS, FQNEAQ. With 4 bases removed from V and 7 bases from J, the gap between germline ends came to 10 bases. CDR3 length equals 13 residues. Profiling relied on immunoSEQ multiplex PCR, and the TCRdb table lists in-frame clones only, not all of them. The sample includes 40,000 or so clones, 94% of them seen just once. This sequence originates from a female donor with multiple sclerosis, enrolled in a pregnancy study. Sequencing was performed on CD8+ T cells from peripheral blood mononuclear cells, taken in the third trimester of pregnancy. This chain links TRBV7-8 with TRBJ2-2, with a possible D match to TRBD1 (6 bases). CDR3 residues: CASSSSQGGELFF. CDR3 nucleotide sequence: TGTGCCAGCAGCTCTTCACAGGGCGGGGAGCTGTTTTTT.